What follows are 18 T cell receptor beta chains derived from one specimen sequenced in a study of neurological immune-mediated disorders. MiXCR, applied by TCRdb to the 5' RACE reads, yields one record per CDR3 protein. The profile shows tens of thousands of distinct CDR3 sequences, around 6.2% of them singletons. Sequencing was carried out using CD8+ T cells from blood. Source of these receptors: a young man in good health.

This clonotype was found many times. J is TRBJ2-1 and V is TRBV4-1; 11 positions match TRBD2. The V segment lost 1 base and the J segment 6 bases; nucleotides outside the gene matches: 2. Germline V CDR1 and CDR2: MGHRA, YSYEKL. There are 15 residues in the CDR3. CDR3: CASSQVSGGANEQFF. The CDR3 DNA sequence: TGCGCCAGCAGCCAAGTTAGCGGGGGGGCCAATGAGCAGTTCTTC.

The chain links TRBV7-8 to TRBJ1-3; 7 bases are shared with TRBD1. The CDR3 covers 14 residues. V lost 1 base, J lost 8 bases, and 5 bases stayed unmatched. The germline CDR1 and CDR2 sequences are SGHVS and FQNEAQ. The CDR3 DNA is TGTGCCAGCAGCTTAGGGCAGGGGGTGGACACCATATATTTT. It encodes CASSLGQGVDTIYF.

This clonotype was observed at least ten times. The rearrangement links TRBV5-1 to TRBJ2-1, with D unclear. V gave up 0 bases and J gave up 5 bases, with 6 bases separating them. In germline, CDR1 is SGHRS, CDR2 YFSETQ. CDR3 length: 13 amino acids. The CDR3 sequence: CASSLARNNEQFF. CDR3 in DNA: TGCGCCAGCAGCTTGGCCAGGAACAATGAGCAGTTCTTC.

This clonotype has ten or more counts. The V gene is TRBV5-1, the J gene TRBJ2-4; D not certain. Per the germline V gene, CDR1 is SGHRS and CDR2 is YFSETQ. This CDR3 spans 14 amino acids. V lost 0 bases and J lost 8, with 12 bases in between. The CDR3 reads CASSLAMESHIQYF. The CDR3 DNA sequence: TGCGCCAGCAGCTTGGCCATGGAATCACACATTCAGTACTTC.

This clonotype was seen ten or more times. The chain recombines TRBV24-1 with TRBJ2-3; D possibly corresponds to TRBD2 (6 bases). The germline CDR1 and CDR2 sequences are KGHDR and SFDVKD. The CDR3 is made up of 15 amino acids. V was cut by 4 bases and J by 2 bases, with 12 bases left in between. This CDR3 is CATSESAGPTDTQYF. CDR3 in DNA: TGTGCCACCAGTGAGTCGGCGGGGCCCACAGATACGCAGTATTTT.

This clonotype has a count of ten or more. The chain couples TRBV10-3 to TRBJ1-6, with 7 bases identical to TRBD1. Germline V gene data show CDR1 as ENHRY and CDR2 as SYGVKD. V shed 1 base and J 10 bases; nucleotides not matched to a gene: 7. The CDR3 covers 15 residues. The CDR3 DNA sequence: TGTGCCATCAGTGAGTTACAGGGGTTAGGCTCACCCCTCCACTTT. Translated: CAISELQGLGSPLHF.

The sample holds many counts of this clonotype. The chain carries TRBV5-6 and TRBJ2-7, with D unresolved. V was cut by 0 bases and J by 0 bases, with 4 bases left in between. Germline V gene sequence: CDR1 SGHDT, CDR2 YYEEEE. The length of the CDR3 is 13 residues. The CDR3 DNA follows: TGTGCCAGCAGCTTGGCGAGCTCCTACGAGCAGTACTTC. This encodes CASSLASSYEQYF. Filled out from reference TRBV5-6 and TRBJ2-7, the complete variable domain reads DAGVTQSPTHLIKTRGQQVTLRCSPKSGHDTVSWYQQALGQGPQFIFQYYEEEERQRGNFPDRFSGHQFPNYSSELNVNALLLGDSALYLCASSLASSYEQYFGPGTRLTVT.

This clonotype was recorded at least ten times. The rearrangement links TRBV20-1 to TRBJ1-6, with D maybe TRBD1 (6 bases). Trimming pared 3 bases from V and 6 bases from J, leaving 9 bases between. Germline V gene data show CDR1 as DFQATT and CDR2 as SNEGSKA (reference sequence). CDR3 length equals 13 residues. The CDR3 loop is CSASGTLNSPLHF. The CDR3 DNA follows: TGCAGTGCTAGCGGGACACTTAATTCACCCCTCCACTTT.

The chain is built from TRBV5-1 and TRBJ2-7; the D is unclear. Trimming pared 5 bases from V and 2 bases from J, leaving 5 bases between. Germline-derived CDR1 and CDR2 are SGHRS and YFSETQ. This CDR3 is 11 amino acids long. DNA for the CDR3: TGCGCCAGCAGGAGTGCCTACGAGCAGTACTTC. Translated, it gives CASRSAYEQYF.

This clonotype was picked up many times. The chain is built from TRBV7-9 and TRBJ2-1; TRBD2 agrees at 7 bases. Germline values: CDR1 SEHNR, CDR2 FQNEAQ (reference sequence). Trimming took 5 bases from V and 6 from J; bases not matched to a gene: 4. The CDR3 totals 13 residues. CDR3 bases: TGTGCCAGCAGCCTGGGACTAAGCAATGAGCAGTTCTTC. Protein sequence: CASSLGLSNEQFF.

This clonotype has a count of ten or more. V usage is TRBV19 and J usage is TRBJ1-4; maybe TRBD1 (5 bases). Germline CDR1 reads LNHDA; CDR2 reads SQIVND (reference sequence). With 8 bases removed from V and 12 bases from J, the gap between germline ends came to 10 bases. The CDR3 contains 10 residues. Written as DNA, the CDR3 is TGTGCCAGTTTCGACAGACAACTGTTTTTT. Its protein product is CASFDRQLFF.

The sample holds many counts of this clonotype. The rearrangement links TRBV7-9 to TRBJ2-5; the D gene is possibly TRBD2 (5 bases). The CDR3 length is 14 residues. CDR1 is SEHNR, CDR2 FQNEAQ, per germline (reference sequence). Trimming took off 5 bases at V and 1 base at J, with 11 bases between the two ends. DNA for the CDR3: TGTGCCAGCAGCCCGCCCGGGATCCAAGAGACCCAGTACTTC. This translates into CASSPPGIQETQYF.

This clonotype was detected ten times or more. The gene calls are TRBV28 and TRBJ2-5; possibly TRBD2 for D (6 bases). The germline CDR1 and CDR2 sequences are MDHEN and SYDVKM. The CDR3 is 14 residues long. The ends were cut back, 2 bases at V and 7 bases at J, with 14 bases in the middle. The CDR3 region is CASSLTETGGTQYF. CDR3 DNA sequence: TGTGCCAGCAGTTTAACAGAAACCGGGGGGACCCAGTACTTC.

This clonotype was seen ten or more times. The J gene is TRBJ2-3, the V gene TRBV7-2; 7 nucleotides match TRBD2. The germline V gene encodes CDR1 SGHTA and CDR2 FQGNSA. V was pared by 5 bases and J by 2 bases, with 7 bases of the junction left unmatched. The CDR3 is 15 residues long. As DNA, the CDR3 is TGTGCCAGCAGCCCCCTTGGGGGGGACACAGATACGCAGTATTTT. As protein: CASSPLGGDTDTQYF.

This clonotype was counted ten times or more. The chain employs TRBV11-2 and TRBJ2-1; D might be TRBD1 (6 bases). V was cut by 1 base and J by 11 bases, with 9 bases left in between. Looked up from germline, CDR1 is SGHAT and CDR2 is FQNNGV. The CDR3 extends over 12 amino acids. The CDR3 DNA reads as TGTGCCAGCAGCTTAGCAGGGGAGAAGCAGTTCTTC. Its translation is CASSLAGEKQFF. Drawing the rest from reference TRBV11-2 and TRBJ2-1, the complete variable domain is EAGVAQSPRYKIIEKRQSVAFWCNPISGHATLYWYQQILGQGPKLLIQFQNNGVVDDSQLPKDRFSAERLKGVDSTLKIQPAKLEDSAVYLCASSLAGEKQFFGPGTRLTVL.

This clonotype was counted many times. The rearrangement joins TRBV6-2 or TRBV6-3 to TRBJ2-1, with no clear D. CDR3 size: 13 residues. The V end was cut by 2 bases, the J end by 8 bases, with 10 bases between. Germline V gene data show CDR1 as MNHEY and CDR2 as SVGEGT. The CDR3 nucleotides read TGTGCCAGCAGTTACGGCGGTCCCTATGAGCAGTTCTTC. This gives the protein CASSYGGPYEQFF.

This clonotype came up many times. The V and J genes are TRBV7-9 and TRBJ2-1, with 7 nucleotides matching TRBD2. From germline, CDR1 is SEHNR and CDR2 FQNEAQ (reference sequence). This CDR3 is built from 17 residues. V gave up 4 bases and J gave up 0 bases; unmatched junction bases: 9. This CDR3 reads CASSSHRGGGSYNEQFF. Written as DNA, the CDR3 is TGTGCCAGCAGCTCTCATAGGGGCGGGGGCTCCTACAATGAGCAGTTCTTC.

This clonotype has at least ten counts. This sequence joins TRBV29-1 and TRBJ2-2; no clear D gene. V was trimmed by 2 bases and J by 6 bases, leaving 7 bases between them. This CDR3 has 12 amino acids. Per germline, CDR1 SQVTM and CDR2 ANQGSEA. The CDR3 DNA is TGCAGCGTTGAAAGGGTCGCCGGGGAGCTGTTTTTT. As protein: CSVERVAGELFF.